The 29 T cell receptor beta chains below come from one sample, sequenced in a study of graft-versus-host responses after intestinal transplantation. Method: immunoSEQ multiplex PCR; TCRdb's copy keeps in-frame clones and lacks some. The data hold about 100,000 clones, with about 90% observed a single time. These receptors have no known antigen. Sequences were derived from unstimulated CD4+ T cells sorted from spleen or lymph node cells, sampled before intestinal transplant. These TCRs come from a human donor who received an intestinal transplant.

Remarks on this clone: An end of the junction does not agree with germline; a read error may underlie this. CDR3 sequence reads: CASSKAGTGGSYEQYF. The CDR3 bases are TGTGCCAGCAGTAAAGCCGGGACAGGGGGGTCCTACGAGCAGTACTTC. The chain employs TRBV6-1 and TRBJ2-7; 11 nucleotides line up with TRBD1. The CDR3 runs to 16 residues. Germline CDR1 is MNHNS and CDR2 is SASEGT.

The chain employs TRBV27 and TRBJ1-6; D gene uncertain. This CDR3 region has 15 residues. The V end lost 5 bases, the J end lost 0 bases, and 8 bases lay between the germline ends. Germline-derived CDR1 and CDR2 are MNHEY and SMNVEV (reference sequence). This chain's CDR3 is CASSIGGSYNSPLHF. CDR3 DNA sequence: TGTGCCAGCAGTATAGGCGGCTCCTATAATTCACCCCTCCACTTT.

This clone was seen only once. This chain uses TRBV7-3 with TRBJ2-3, with TRBD1 matching over 7 bases. Germline-derived CDR1 and CDR2 are SGHTA and FQGTGA. The CDR3 spans 14 residues. V trimming: 5 bases; J trimming: 3 bases; junction bases outside the gene matches: 5. The CDR3 region is CASSVHRGTDTQYF. CDR3 sequence (DNA): TGTGCCAGCAGCGTACACAGGGGAACAGATACGCAGTATTTT.

The J gene is TRBJ1-5, the V gene TRBV7-2; a weak D match, TRBD1 (5 bases). The CDR3 covers 15 residues. Trimming took off 3 bases at V and 7 bases at J, with 16 bases between the two ends. Germline-derived CDR1 and CDR2 are SGHTA and FQGNSA. The CDR3 sequence: CASSFSRAGGQPQHF. In nucleotides, the CDR3 is TGTGCCAGCAGCTTTTCACGGGCGGGGGGGCAGCCCCAGCATTTT.

The chain links TRBV5-6 to TRBJ1-6; D gene uncertain. The CDR3 runs 14 residues. CDR1 is SGHDT and CDR2 is YYEEEE in the germline V gene. The germline V and J ends were trimmed by 4 bases and 6 bases, with 11 bases remaining between them. DNA of the CDR3: TGTGCCAGCAGCCCGGGTTTGTTTAATTCACCCCTCCACTTT. Protein product: CASSPGLFNSPLHF.

The V call is TRBV19, the J call TRBJ2-7, with TRBD1 matching 7 bases. V was clipped by 6 bases and J by 2 bases; unmatched bases: 7. This CDR3 region has 14 residues. Germline CDR1 LNHDA, CDR2 SQIVND (reference sequence). CDR3 nucleotides: TGTGCCAGTAGAGAGGACAGGACTGCCTACGAGCAGTACTTC. It codes for CASREDRTAYEQYF.

This sequence joins TRBV4-2 and TRBJ1-1, with D possibly being TRBD1 (5 bases). Germline assignment: CDR1 LGHNA and CDR2 YNFKEQ. CDR3 length: 17 residues. The V end was cut by 0 bases, the J end by 0 bases, with 14 bases between. The CDR3 DNA reads as TGTGCCAGCAGCCAAGATTGGGACGGGTACTTGAACACTGAAGCTTTCTTT. It is translated as CASSQDWDGYLNTEAFF.

This chain links TRBV7-7 with TRBJ2-1; D might be TRBD1 (5 bases). Per germline, CDR1 SSHAT and CDR2 FNYEAQ (reference sequence). Trimming left V 1 base short and J 4 bases short, with 14 bases between. This CDR3 spans 16 amino acids. In nucleotides, the CDR3 is TGTGCCAGCAGCTTAGGGTTAGGTACAGGTTACAATGAGCAGTTCTTC. Protein sequence: CASSLGLGTGYNEQFF.

The chain is built from TRBV10-3 and TRBJ2-1; TRBD1 matches 7 bases. Germline CDR1 is ENHRY and CDR2 is SYGVKD. Germline trimming cut 10 bases from V and 6 bases from J; bases unmatched to any gene: 9. The CDR3 is 13 amino acids. CDR3 DNA: TGTGCCAGCACAGGGGAATATACCAATGAGCAGTTCTTC. It encodes CASTGEYTNEQFF.

The rearrangement links TRBV2 to TRBJ1-5, with D maybe TRBD1 (5 bases). V lost 0 bases, J lost 10 bases, and 10 bases lay in between. The CDR3 runs to 13 residues. The germline V gene encodes CDR1 SNHLY and CDR2 FYNNEI. DNA of the CDR3: TGTGCCAGCAGTGAAGCGTGGGACTCCCCCCAGCATTTT. This encodes CASSEAWDSPQHF.

This chain links TRBV5-1 with TRBJ1-1; 7 nucleotides match TRBD1. Germline V gene data show CDR1 as SGHRS and CDR2 as YFSETQ. The trim removed 2 bases at V and 4 bases at J, leaving 5 bases unmatched. The CDR3 covers 14 residues. The CDR3 reads CASSFDRAGTEAFF. Written as DNA, the CDR3 is TGCGCCAGCAGCTTTGACAGGGCCGGCACTGAAGCTTTCTTT.

This chain joins TRBV29-1 and TRBJ2-5; the D is unclear. Germline values: CDR1 SQVTM, CDR2 ANQGSEA. This CDR3 has 13 residues. V lost 6 bases and J 2 bases, leaving 13 bases between the germline ends. The CDR3 sequence: CSVENGRQETQYF. The CDR3 DNA follows: TGCAGCGTAGAAAACGGAAGACAAGAGACCCAGTACTTC.

The chain employs TRBV5-1 and TRBJ2-7; D might be TRBD1 (7 bases). CDR1 and CDR2 from the germline V gene are SGHRS and YFSETQ. This CDR3 has 15 amino acids. Trimming pared 4 bases from V and 7 bases from J, leaving 21 bases between. This CDR3 reads CASSPAGGTAAEQYF. Here the CDR3 DNA reads TGCGCCAGCAGCCCGGCCGGAGGGACAGCCGCAGAGCAGTACTTC. Using reference TRBV5-1 and TRBJ2-7 for the parts outside the CDR3, the full variable domain is KAGVTQTPRYLIKTRGQQVTLSCSPISGHRSVSWYQQTPGQGLQFLFEYFSETQRNKGNFPGRFSGRQFSNSRSEMNVSTLELGDSALYLCASSPAGGTAAEQYFGPGTRLTVT.

The rearrangement uses TRBV9 and TRBJ2-1, with D hard to call. This CDR3 comprises 18 residues. Looked up from germline, CDR1 is SGDLS and CDR2 is YYNGEE. V lost 4 bases to trimming and J lost 5 bases, with 25 bases between them. DNA of the CDR3: TGTGCCAGCAGCCCTAGAACTGGATCCGAGGCCCGTAACAATGAGCAGTTCTTC. Encoded protein: CASSPRTGSEARNNEQFF.

The rearrangement uses TRBV6-1 and TRBJ2-7, with 11 bases matching TRBD2. V shed 7 bases and J 3 bases; nucleotides not matched to a gene: 8. The CDR3 loop spans 15 amino acids. Looked up from germline, CDR1 is MNHNS and CDR2 is SASEGT. The CDR3 spells CASKKTSGNLYEQYF. The DNA for the CDR3 is TGTGCCAGCAAGAAGACTAGCGGGAACCTCTACGAGCAGTACTTC.

V is TRBV7-6 and J is TRBJ2-1; D ambiguous. Germline values: CDR1 SGHVS, CDR2 FNYEAQ. CDR3 length: 12 amino acids. V shed 8 bases and J shed 5 bases, with 10 bases lying between them. CDR3 amino acids: CASGFPNNEQFF. CDR3 DNA sequence: TGTGCCAGCGGATTTCCGAACAATGAGCAGTTCTTC.

The genes are TRBV11-3 and TRBJ2-7; perhaps TRBD1 as D (6 bases). CDR1 SGHNT and CDR2 YENEEA come from the germline V gene. Between the trimmed V and J ends, which lost 5 bases and 4 bases, there was a span of 21 bases. This CDR3 spans 16 amino acids. The CDR3 nucleotides are TGTGCCAGCAGCACCCGACTACAGGGCTCGGGATACGAGCAGTACTTC. This translates into CASSTRLQGSGYEQYF.

The chain carries TRBV10-3 and TRBJ2-7, with 9 bases matching TRBD1. Unmatched junction bases numbered 12, after V lost 8 bases and J lost 4 bases. From germline, CDR1 is ENHRY and CDR2 SYGVKD. There are 15 residues in the CDR3. CDR3 in DNA: TGTGCCATCTCACCTGGGACAGGGATAGTATACGAGCAGTACTTC. Amino acid sequence: CAISPGTGIVYEQYF.

The chain couples TRBV7-7 to TRBJ2-2; D is perhaps TRBD1 (6 bases). Germline V gene lookup returns CDR1 SSHAT and CDR2 FNYEAQ (reference sequence). CDR3 size: 14 residues. The V gene lost 4 bases and the J gene lost 6 bases, with 12 bases spanning the gap. The CDR3 spells CASSSTGWSGELFF. The CDR3 DNA sequence: TGTGCCAGCAGCTCCACAGGGTGGTCCGGGGAGCTGTTTTTT.

The CDR3 region has the DNA TGTGCCAGCAGATCCAACCGGGCCACGACCGGGGAGCTGTTTTTT. Protein product: CASRSNRATTGELFF. V is TRBV11-1 and J is TRBJ2-2; no definite D call. Germline V gene sequence: CDR1 SGHAT, CDR2 FQDESV (reference sequence). Between the trimmed V and J ends, which lost 6 bases and 5 bases, there was a span of 16 bases. This CDR3 has 15 residues.

This clone was detected once. The chain employs TRBV9 and TRBJ2-1, with D maybe TRBD2 (5 bases). V was pared by 1 base and J by 2 bases, with 13 bases between. The germline V gene encodes CDR1 SGDLS and CDR2 YYNGEE. This CDR3 comprises 16 residues. DNA for the CDR3: TGTGCCAGCAGCGTAAATCCTAGCCAGGCCTACAATGAGCAGTTCTTC. Its protein is CASSVNPSQAYNEQFF.

The V and J genes are TRBV12-5 and TRBJ2-3; 9 nucleotides align to TRBD2. The CDR3 runs to 16 residues. The germline gives CDR1 LGHNT, CDR2 FRNRAP. Losses at the gene ends were 1 base for V and 2 bases for J; bases not matched to a gene: 4. The CDR3 coding sequence is TGTGCTAGTGGTTTGGATATAGCGGGAGTCACAGATACGCAGTATTTT. It yields the protein CASGLDIAGVTDTQYF.

V gene TRBV2 combines with J gene TRBJ2-5; no firm D call. V lost 4 bases and J 3 bases, leaving 9 bases between the germline ends. The CDR3 runs to 13 residues. CDR1 is SNHLY and CDR2 is FYNNEI in the germline V gene. CDR3 DNA: TGTGCCAGCAGTGGGGTGACAAAAGAGACCCAGTACTTC. Its protein product is CASSGVTKETQYF.

The V gene is TRBV5-6, the J gene TRBJ1-2, with TRBD1 as a possible D gene (5 bases). Trimming cost V 1 base and J 5 bases, with 21 bases left between them. Germline V gene lookup returns CDR1 SGHDT and CDR2 YYEEEE. This CDR3 is 17 amino acids long. The CDR3 loop is CASSLLWVGGSAYGYTF. As DNA, the CDR3 is TGTGCCAGCAGCTTGTTGTGGGTCGGGGGGAGCGCTTATGGCTACACCTTC.

This chain connects TRBV2 to TRBJ2-5; TRBD1 or TRBD2 may be the D gene (5 bases each). CDR3 size: 15 residues. Germline CDR1 and CDR2: SNHLY and FYNNEI. Deletions cut 6 bases from V and 3 bases from J, with 17 bases between. The CDR3 reads CASSGANTRKETQYF. The CDR3 DNA reads TGTGCCAGCAGCGGGGCTAATACGAGAAAAGAGACCCAGTACTTC.

This clone was picked up one time. The chain recombines TRBV5-1 with TRBJ1-4; 9 bases match TRBD1. The trim removed 4 bases at V and 7 bases at J, leaving 11 bases unmatched. The length of the CDR3 is 16 residues. The germline V gene has CDR1 SGHRS and CDR2 YFSETQ. The CDR3 coding sequence is TGCGCCAGCAGCCAACAGCCGGGACAGGGAGCTGAAAAACTGTTTTTT. This sequence encodes CASSQQPGQGAEKLFF.

The chain links TRBV28 to TRBJ1-2; unclear D gene. Germline-derived CDR1 and CDR2 are MDHEN and SYDVKM. The length of the CDR3 is 12 residues. V gave up 8 bases and J gave up 1 base, with 8 bases separating them. The CDR3 reads CASSRGNYGYTF. For the CDR3, the DNA is TGTGCCAGCTCCCGGGGTAACTATGGCTACACCTTC.

Worth noting for this clone: Other nucleotide sequences from this sample produce the same CDR3. V is TRBV5-4 and J is TRBJ2-2; TRBD2 agrees at 7 bases. There are 18 residues in the CDR3. With 4 bases clipped from V and 6 bases from J, the junction kept 18 bases outside the gene matches. Germline CDR1 SGHNT, CDR2 YYREEE (reference sequence). CDR3 bases: TGTGCCAGCAGCCACATTCGAGCTAGCGGAAGTTGGGCCGGGGAGCTGTTTTTT. It codes for CASSHIRASGSWAGELFF.

This clone was picked up a small number of times. CDR3 coding DNA: TGTGCCAGCAGACAGGGCATTGTGTACGAGCAGTACTTC. This gives the protein CASRQGIVYEQYF. The chain carries TRBV6-1 and TRBJ2-7; TRBD1 might be the D (6 bases). The CDR3 length is 13 residues. Germline values: CDR1 MNHNS, CDR2 SASEGT. The ends were cut back, 6 bases at V and 4 bases at J, with 13 bases in the middle.